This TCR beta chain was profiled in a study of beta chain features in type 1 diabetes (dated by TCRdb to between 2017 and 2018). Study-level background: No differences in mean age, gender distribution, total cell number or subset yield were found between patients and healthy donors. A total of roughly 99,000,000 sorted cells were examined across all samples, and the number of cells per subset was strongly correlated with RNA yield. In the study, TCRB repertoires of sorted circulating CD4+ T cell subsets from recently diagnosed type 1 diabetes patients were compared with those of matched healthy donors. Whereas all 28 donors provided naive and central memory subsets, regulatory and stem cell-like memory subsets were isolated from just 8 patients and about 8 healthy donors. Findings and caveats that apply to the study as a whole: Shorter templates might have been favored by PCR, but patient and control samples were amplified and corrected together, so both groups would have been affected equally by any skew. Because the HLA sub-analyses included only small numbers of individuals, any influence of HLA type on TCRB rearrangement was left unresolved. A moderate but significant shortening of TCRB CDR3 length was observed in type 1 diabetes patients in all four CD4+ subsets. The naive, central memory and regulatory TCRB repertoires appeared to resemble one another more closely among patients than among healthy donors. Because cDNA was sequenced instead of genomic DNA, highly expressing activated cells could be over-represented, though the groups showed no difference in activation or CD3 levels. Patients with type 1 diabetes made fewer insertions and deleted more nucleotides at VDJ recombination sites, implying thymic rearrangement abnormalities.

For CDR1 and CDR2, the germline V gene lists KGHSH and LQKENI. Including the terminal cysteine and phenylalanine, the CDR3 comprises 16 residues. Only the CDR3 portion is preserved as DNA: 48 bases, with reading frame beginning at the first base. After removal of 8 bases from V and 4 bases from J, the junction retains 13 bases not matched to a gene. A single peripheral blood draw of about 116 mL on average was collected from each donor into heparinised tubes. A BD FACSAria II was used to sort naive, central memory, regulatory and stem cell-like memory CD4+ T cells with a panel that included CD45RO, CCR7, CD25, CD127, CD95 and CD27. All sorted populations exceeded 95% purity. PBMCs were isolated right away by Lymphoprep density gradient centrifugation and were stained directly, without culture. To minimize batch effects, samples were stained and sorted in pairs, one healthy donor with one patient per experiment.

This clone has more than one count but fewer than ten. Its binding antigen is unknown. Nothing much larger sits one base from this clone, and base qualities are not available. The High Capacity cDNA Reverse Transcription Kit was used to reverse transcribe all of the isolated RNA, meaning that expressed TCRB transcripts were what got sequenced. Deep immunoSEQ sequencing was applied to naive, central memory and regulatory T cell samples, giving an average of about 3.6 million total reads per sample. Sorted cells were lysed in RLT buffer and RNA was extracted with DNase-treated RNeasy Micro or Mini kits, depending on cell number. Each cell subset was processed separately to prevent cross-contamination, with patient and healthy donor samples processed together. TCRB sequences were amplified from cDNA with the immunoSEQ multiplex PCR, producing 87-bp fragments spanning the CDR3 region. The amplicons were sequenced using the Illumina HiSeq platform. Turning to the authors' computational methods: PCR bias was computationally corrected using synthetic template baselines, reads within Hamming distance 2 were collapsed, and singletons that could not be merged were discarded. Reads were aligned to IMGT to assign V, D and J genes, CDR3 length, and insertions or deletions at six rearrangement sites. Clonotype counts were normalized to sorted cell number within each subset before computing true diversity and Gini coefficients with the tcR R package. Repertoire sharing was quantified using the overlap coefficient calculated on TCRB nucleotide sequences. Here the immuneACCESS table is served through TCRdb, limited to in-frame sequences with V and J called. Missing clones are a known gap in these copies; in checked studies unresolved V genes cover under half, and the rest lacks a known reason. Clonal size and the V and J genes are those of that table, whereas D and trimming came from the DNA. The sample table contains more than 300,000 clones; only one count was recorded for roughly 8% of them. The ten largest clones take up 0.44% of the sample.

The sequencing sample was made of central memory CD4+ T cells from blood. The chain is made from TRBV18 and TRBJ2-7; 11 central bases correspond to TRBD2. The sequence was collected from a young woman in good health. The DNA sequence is TGTGCCAGCCAGGACCACCTAGCGGGAGGCAGATACGAGCAGTACTTC. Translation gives CASQDHLAGGRYEQYF.